This T cell receptor beta chain is from a study of regulatory T cells in long-lasting Graves disease. Arm-PCR of CDR3 regions with iRepertoire HTBI primers generated TCR beta libraries. Each CDR3 protein gets one entry after TCRdb re-called the multiplex PCR reads with MiXCR. This sample has about 370,000 distinct CDR3 sequences, with around 15% found just once. There are a few counts of this clonotype. After removal of 6 bases from V and 2 bases from J, the junction contained 9 bases not matched to a gene. The CDR3 is 15 residues long. Germline V lookup: CDR1 MDHEN, CDR2 SYDVKM. Time point reported: newly diagnosed GD, antithyroid drugs for less than 3 months. The authors made the TCR library using RNA they extracted from PBMCs. American Thyroid Association guidelines defined Graves' disease diagnosis.

The chain combines TRBV28 with TRBJ2-7; TRBD1 agrees at 8 bases. This sequence originates from a female donor with Graves disease. The starting material was peripheral blood mononuclear cells (PBMCs), obtained at new diagnosis, from a patient treated with antithyroid drugs. This chain's CDR3 is CASSPTGGSPYEQYF. CDR3 DNA sequence: TGTGCCAGCAGCCCTACAGGGGGTTCACCCTACGAGCAGTACTTC.